Presented here are 24 T cell receptor beta chains from one specimen sequenced in a study of cytomegalovirus exposure and HLA in healthy donors. This PCR relied on a set of 60 Vbeta primers and 13 Jbeta primers. Using immunoSEQ multiplex PCR, the repertoire was profiled, and TCRdb retains in-frame clones only, with some absent. The table records approximately 100,000 clones, roughly a tenth of them present only once. Source material: PBMCs. The receptors come from a man aged 50 to 59 in good health and CMV-seropositive.

The chain couples TRBV6-5 to TRBJ2-3, with 15 bases matching TRBD2. This CDR3 region has 14 residues. Germline CDR1 and CDR2: MNHEY and SVGAGI. V gave up 6 bases and J gave up 9 bases; unmatched junction bases: 4. The CDR3 loop is CASRTGLAGGTQYF. CDR3 DNA: TGTGCCAGCAGAACGGGACTAGCGGGAGGAACGCAGTATTTT.

This clone has ten or more counts. This sequence joins TRBV7-6 and TRBJ2-7, with 11 bases fitting TRBD2. Germline V lookup: CDR1 SGHVS, CDR2 FNYEAQ. The CDR3 has 14 residues. V lost 3 bases and J lost 3; bases outside the gene matches: 1. DNA for the CDR3: TGTGCCAGCAGCTTTACTAGCGGGAGCTACGAGCAGTACTTC. Its protein product is CASSFTSGSYEQYF.

This chain links TRBV10-3 with TRBJ2-2; 7 bases line up with TRBD2. The CDR3 totals 15 residues. CDR1 is ENHRY, CDR2 SYGVKD, per germline. With V trimmed by 5 bases and J by 5 bases, 8 bases remained unmatched. CDR3 amino acids: CAISSSAGSTGELFF. The CDR3 coding sequence is TGTGCCATCAGTTCCTCAGCGGGAAGTACCGGGGAGCTGTTTTTT.

The CDR3 here is CASSLARGSSYNEQFF. CDR3 coding DNA: TGTGCCAGCAGCTTAGCGCGGGGGAGCTCCTACAATGAGCAGTTCTTC. This chain uses TRBV7-8 with TRBJ2-1; 7 bases agree with TRBD2. Looked up from germline, CDR1 is SGHVS and CDR2 is FQNEAQ. The CDR3 contains 16 residues. With 0 bases clipped from V and 0 bases from J, the junction kept 2 bases outside the gene matches.

This clone was recorded a few times. V usage is TRBV6-6 and J usage is TRBJ2-1, with TRBD2 matching 7 bases. Trimming at V came to 9 bases and at J to 6 bases, leaving 11 bases not matched to a gene. The CDR3 runs to 14 residues. The V gene's germline CDR1 is MNHNY and CDR2 SVGAGI (reference sequence). The CDR3: CASSGGVASNEQFF. Here the CDR3 DNA reads TGTGCCAGTAGTGGGGGGGTAGCAAGCAATGAGCAGTTCTTC.

This clone was seen more than once but under ten times. V gene TRBV29-1 combines with J gene TRBJ1-2; tentative D call: TRBD1 (6 bases). This CDR3 contains 11 residues. The V end was cut by 6 bases, the J end by 3 bases, with 8 bases between. CDR1 SQVTM and CDR2 ANQGSEA come from the germline V gene. Here the CDR3 reads CSVGHDYGYTF. The CDR3 DNA reads as TGCAGCGTGGGACACGACTATGGCTACACCTTC. Combining the CDR3 with reference TRBV29-1 and TRBJ1-2 gives the whole variable domain SAVISQKPSRDICQRGTSLTIQCQVDSQVTMMFWYRQQPGQSLTLIATANQGSEATYESGFVIDKFPISRPNLTFSTLTVSNMSPEDSSIYLCSVGHDYGYTFGSGTRLTVV.

There are a few counts of this clone. J is TRBJ2-5 and V is TRBV9; 8 bases line up with TRBD1. CDR1 is SGDLS, CDR2 YYNGEE, per germline. The J segment lost 5 bases and the V segment lost 3 bases, leaving 9 bases of the junction unmatched. There are 15 residues in the CDR3. DNA of the CDR3: TGTGCCAGCAGCGGGGGACAGGCCGGGTGGGAGACCCAGTACTTC. It codes for CASSGGQAGWETQYF.

This clone was recorded only once. The rearrangement uses TRBV7-8 and TRBJ2-7, with TRBD2 as a possible D gene (5 bases). The CDR3 has 12 residues. Between the trimmed V and J ends, which lost 7 bases and 5 bases, there was a span of 12 bases. Looked up from germline, CDR1 is SGHVS and CDR2 is FQNEAQ. In nucleotides, the CDR3 is TGTGCCAGCACCCTCCGGGGTAACGAGCAGTACTTC. This codes for CASTLRGNEQYF.

The V call is TRBV4-3, the J call TRBJ1-2; TRBD1 aligns across 7 bases. CDR3 length: 13 residues. The ends lost 3 bases at V and 7 bases at J; junction bases unmatched: 5. CDR1 and CDR2 (germline): LGHNA, YSLEER. The CDR3 here is CASSQTGWGGYTF. The CDR3 DNA sequence: TGCGCCAGCAGCCAGACAGGGTGGGGTGGCTACACCTTC.

The chain couples TRBV28 to TRBJ1-1; 8 positions agree with TRBD1. The germline gives CDR1 MDHEN, CDR2 SYDVKM. This CDR3 spans 16 amino acids. Losses at the gene ends were 4 bases for V and 5 bases for J; bases not matched to a gene: 12. CDR3 bases: TGTGCCAGCAGTTCGCAGGGGGCGCCGGGGAAGACTGAAGCTTTCTTT. Translating it yields CASSSQGAPGKTEAFF. Filled out from reference TRBV28 and TRBJ1-1, the complete variable domain reads DVKVTQSSRYLVKRTGEKVFLECVQDMDHENMFWYRQDPGLGLRLIYFSYDVKMKEKGDIPEGYSVSREKKERFSLILESASTNQTSMYLCASSSQGAPGKTEAFFGQGTRLTVV.

This clone has just a few counts. The chain uses TRBV7-9 and TRBJ2-7; 10 nucleotides line up with TRBD1. J gave up 4 bases and V 1 base, and 7 bases lay outside the gene matches. Looked up from germline, CDR1 is SEHNR and CDR2 is FQNEAQ (reference sequence). The CDR3 runs 16 residues. The CDR3 bases are TGTGCCAGCAGCTTAGAAGCCGGGACAGGGGATTACGAGCAGTACTTC. This gives the protein CASSLEAGTGDYEQYF.

The genes are TRBV10-3 and TRBJ1-1; TRBD1 agrees at 8 bases. Germline CDR1 and CDR2: ENHRY and SYGVKD. J was trimmed by 4 bases and V by 8 bases; bases with no gene match: 9. This CDR3 is 14 amino acids long. CDR3 protein: CAISAQGAVTEAFF. The CDR3, as DNA: TGTGCCATCTCAGCTCAGGGGGCGGTCACTGAAGCTTTCTTT.

This clone was seen repeatedly, ten times or more. This rearrangement joins TRBV5-6 to TRBJ2-7; 9 bases map to TRBD1. Per the germline V gene, CDR1 is SGHDT and CDR2 is YYEEEE. This CDR3 comprises 16 residues. Trimming removed 2 bases from V and 1 base from J; junction bases left unmatched: 7. The CDR3 here is CASSLAAGTGSYEQYF. The DNA of the CDR3 is TGTGCCAGCAGCTTAGCGGCCGGGACAGGGTCCTACGAGCAGTACTTC.

Within the sample, this clone is medium-sized. The J gene is TRBJ1-1, the V gene TRBV30; unclear D gene. The V end lost 0 bases, the J end lost 1 base, and 9 bases lay between the germline ends. CDR3 length: 14 residues. The germline V gene encodes CDR1 GTSNPN and CDR2 SVGIG (reference sequence). CDR3 residues: CAWSVNPSNTEAFF. CDR3 sequence (DNA): TGTGCCTGGAGTGTAAATCCTTCGAACACTGAAGCTTTCTTT.

The V call is TRBV27, the J call TRBJ2-6; TRBD1 is a possible D gene (6 bases). V was clipped by 3 bases and J by 2 bases, with 8 bases between them. CDR1 and CDR2 (germline): MNHEY, SMNVEV (reference sequence). The CDR3 sequence is 15 residues long. The DNA for the CDR3 is TGTGCCAGCAGTTTTGGGGGCGCTGGGGCCAACGTCCTGACTTTC. It codes for CASSFGGAGANVLTF.

This clone has a count of ten or more. V usage is TRBV10-3 and J usage is TRBJ2-5, with TRBD1 matching over 8 bases. CDR3 length: 16 amino acids. V shed 3 bases and J 4 bases; nucleotides not matched to a gene: 10. CDR1 and CDR2 from the germline V gene are ENHRY and SYGVKD. The DNA of the CDR3 is TGTGCCATCAGTGATCTCCAGGGGGCGAAAGGAGAGACCCAGTACTTC. It specifies CAISDLQGAKGETQYF.

This clone was seen more than once but under ten times. V is TRBV6-1 and J is TRBJ1-2; D not certain. Trimming removed 5 bases at V and 13 bases at J, with 11 bases between. This CDR3 has 10 amino acids. The germline V gene encodes CDR1 MNHNS and CDR2 SASEGT. The CDR3 sequence is CASSRKYSTF. DNA of the CDR3: TGTGCCAGCAGTCGAAAATACAGCACCTTC.

This clone was found a few times. The chain joins TRBV28 to TRBJ1-3; 7 bases fit TRBD1. CDR1 and CDR2 from the germline V gene are MDHEN and SYDVKM. The CDR3 is 14 residues long. The CDR3 DNA is TGTGGTTCCTCAGACAGGGCGTCGGGAAACACCATATATTTT. Translating gives CGSSDRASGNTIYF.

This clone was seen only a few times. The chain recombines TRBV19 with TRBJ1-2; D is perhaps TRBD1 (5 bases). With 0 bases removed from V and 0 bases from J, the gap between germline ends came to 8 bases. The length of the CDR3 is 15 residues. The germline CDR1 and CDR2 sequences are LNHDA and SQIVND (reference sequence). The CDR3 bases are TGTGCCAGTAGTATAGACGAGACAGCTAACTATGGCTACACCTTC. It translates to CASSIDETANYGYTF.

CDR3 sequence reads: CASSWAVQETQYF. The CDR3 DNA follows: TGTGCCAGCAGCTGGGCCGTCCAAGAGACCCAGTACTTC. The V and J genes are TRBV11-3 and TRBJ2-5; D call uncertain. This CDR3 has 13 residues. Germline V CDR1 and CDR2: SGHNT, YENEEA. V was clipped by 4 bases and J by 1 base, with 7 bases between them. The variable domain in full, completed from reference TRBV11-3 and TRBJ2-5, reads EAGVVQSPRYKIIEKKQPVAFWCNPISGHNTLYWYLQNLGQGPELLIRYENEEAVDDSQLPKDRFSAERLKGVDSTLKIQPAELGDSAVYLCASSWAVQETQYFGPGTRLLVL.

There are a few counts of this clone. The chain recombines TRBV6-1 with TRBJ1-6, with D perhaps TRBD1 (6 bases). V was clipped by 6 bases and J by 7 bases, with 13 bases between them. CDR1 and CDR2 (germline): MNHNS, SASEGT. This CDR3 is 14 amino acids long. The CDR3 DNA sequence: TGTGCCAGCAGATCGGACAGTCACAATTCACCCCTCCACTTT. It is translated as CASRSDSHNSPLHF.

The chain couples TRBV4-1 to TRBJ2-3; 11 nucleotides agree with TRBD2. The CDR3 sequence is 16 residues long. CDR1 and CDR2 from the germline V gene are MGHRA and YSYEKL. Trimming at V came to 6 bases and at J to 1 base, leaving 6 bases not matched to a gene. DNA of the CDR3: TGCGCCAGCAGTCTTAGCGGGAGGGGAGGCACAGATACGCAGTATTTT. It encodes CASSLSGRGGTDTQYF.

The J gene is TRBJ2-7, the V gene TRBV28; D gene uncertain. Germline V lookup: CDR1 MDHEN, CDR2 SYDVKM. Trimming stripped 8 bases from V and 3 bases from J, with 23 bases between. The CDR3 has 16 amino acids. The CDR3 loop reads CASPPTNPNPGYEQYF. As DNA, the CDR3 is TGTGCCAGCCCCCCGACAAATCCCAACCCTGGCTACGAGCAGTACTTC.

The chain uses TRBV7-2 and TRBJ1-2; perhaps TRBD1 as D (6 bases). Germline V CDR1 and CDR2: SGHTA, FQGNSA. The CDR3 is 15 amino acids. V was cut by 5 bases and J by 0 bases, with 13 bases left in between. In DNA form, the CDR3 reads TGTGCCAGCAGCCCGCCGGGACACCCTAACTATGGCTACACCTTC. Translation: CASSPPGHPNYGYTF. Based on the CDR3 plus reference TRBV7-2 and TRBJ1-2, the full variable domain is GAGVSQSPSNKVTEKGKDVELRCDPISGHTALYWYRQSLGQGLEFLIYFQGNSAPDKSGLPSDRFSAERTGGSVSTLTIQRTQQEDSAVYLCASSPPGHPNYGYTFGSGTRLTVV.